A selection of T cell receptor beta chains follows, all from one sample in a study of Ad26.COV2.S vaccination and SARS-CoV-2 variants. The assay was immunoSEQ multiplex PCR, and TCRdb's table has in-frame clones only and misses some. The sample has a few hundred thousand clones; around 87% are singletons. The specimen comprised peripheral blood, sampled in a trial of Ad26.COV2.S vaccine versus placebo. These receptors originate from a person aged 18 to 59 who received the Ad26.COV2.S COVID-19 vaccine or a placebo. Both conserved end residues are part of each CDR3. D genes are given only for firm matches. A clone size is listed for some rows: how often the clone was seen (once, few, many), or a class if it is expanded.

V	size	D	J	length	DNA	CDR3
TRBV5-8	.	TRBD1	TRBJ1-5	15	TGTGCCAGCACCCGAGGGGGCTCGGGCAATCAGCCCCAGCATTTT	CASTRGGSGNQPQHF
TRBV6-4	.	.	TRBJ1-2	14	TGTGCCAGCAGGATGGACAGCAATTCCTATGGCTACACCTTC	CASRMDSNSYGYTF
TRBV19	.	.	TRBJ1-5	15	TGTGCCAGTAGTATAGGTGTAGGGACCCATCAGCCCCAGCATTTT	CASSIGVGTHQPQHF
TRBV5-1	.	.	TRBJ2-1	15	TGCGCCAGCAGCTCTCTCGCCGGGGGCCAGAATGAGCAGTTCTTC	CASSSLAGGQNEQFF
TRBV19	.	.	TRBJ1-3	13	TGTGCCAGCCAACCCTACTCTGGAAACACCATATATTTT	CASQPYSGNTIYF
TRBV2	.	.	TRBJ1-4	14	TGTGCCAGCAGTGAATCGACTAAATGGGAAAAACTGTTTTTT	CASSESTKWEKLFF
TRBV11-2	.	.	TRBJ2-1	13	TGTGCCAGCAGCCCTCAGTCCAGGAGTGAGCAGTTCTTC	CASSPQSRSEQFF
TRBV11-2	.	.	TRBJ2-2	16	TGTGCCAGCAGCTTAGGTCAAGGGGGGAGGACCGGGGAGCTGTTTTTT	CASSLGQGGRTGELFF
TRBV4-3	few	.	TRBJ1-1	14	TGCGCCAGCAGCCAAGATACCAGTAGGGCTGAAGCTTTCTTT	CASSQDTSRAEAFF
TRBV7-6	once	.	TRBJ2-1	18	TGTGCCAGCAGCTTAGCGTCCCTTGGGGGCCTGGGGTACAATGAGCAGTTCTTC	CASSLASLGGLGYNEQFF
TRBV2	few	TRBD1	TRBJ2-7	12	TGTGCCAGCCGGGACAGGGGCTACGAGCAGTACTTC	CASRDRGYEQYF
TRBV9	.	TRBD1	TRBJ1-1	16	TGTGCCAGCAGCGTATACCGGGACAGGGGTATTTTTGAAGCTTTCTTT	CASSVYRDRGIFEAFF
TRBV5-6	.	TRBD1	TRBJ1-1	15	TGTGCCAGCAGCTTGACCCCAGGGGGGTCCACTGAAGCTTTCTTT	CASSLTPGGSTEAFF
TRBV9	.	.	TRBJ2-7	15	TGTGCCAGCAGCGTAGGGACGGTGAGCTCCTACGAGCAGTACTTC	CASSVGTVSSYEQYF
TRBV29-1	.	.	TRBJ1-2	14	TGCAGCGTCGACTCGACCCCAGCCCTCTATGGCTACACCTTC	CSVDSTPALYGYTF
TRBV3-1/TRBV3-2	.	.	TRBJ1-6	14	TGTGCCAGCAGCCAAGATGTGGATAATTCACCCCTCCACTTT	CASSQDVDNSPLHF
TRBV5-1	.	.	TRBJ2-4	15	TGCGCCAGCAGCTCCTACAGGGCTAGAGAAAACATTCAGTACTTC	CASSSYRARENIQYF
TRBV15	.	.	TRBJ1-1	14	TGTGCCACCAGCAGAGACCGGGGTGACCCTGAAGCTTTCTTT	CATSRDRGDPEAFF
TRBV11-2	.	TRBD2	TRBJ2-7	15	TGTGCCAGCAGCCTTCTAGCGGGGGGCCCGTACGAGCAGTACTTC	CASSLLAGGPYEQYF
TRBV30	.	TRBD1	TRBJ2-5	12	TGTGCCTGGAGTACAGGGGAAGAGACCCAGTACTTC	CAWSTGEETQYF
TRBV18	.	.	TRBJ2-1	14	TGTGCCAGCTCACCTCAAGGCTCCTACAATGAGCAGTTCTTC	CASSPQGSYNEQFF
TRBV6-1	.	TRBD1	TRBJ2-7	15	TGTGCCAGCAGTGAAACCGGGACAGGGGGAAGGGACGTGTACTTC	CASSETGTGGRDVYF
TRBV6-2/TRBV6-3	.	.	TRBJ2-4	16	TGTGCCAGCAGCCCGGGGGGAGGGGGCCTAGGAAACATTCAGTACTTC	CASSPGGGGLGNIQYF
TRBV7-9	.	.	TRBJ2-1	16	TGTGCCAGCAGCTTAGCGCAGGGGAGCTCCTACAATGAGCAGTTCTTC	CASSLAQGSSYNEQFF
TRBV7-8	.	.	TRBJ1-1	16	TGTGCCAGCAGCTTAAGATCACAAGGGGGGAGGACTGAAGCTTTCTTT	CASSLRSQGGRTEAFF
TRBV24-1	.	.	TRBJ1-1	16	TGTGCCACCAGTGATTTGCAACCCCACGCGGGCACTGAAGCTTTCTTT	CATSDLQPHAGTEAFF
TRBV19	.	TRBD1	TRBJ2-6	17	TGTGCCAGTAGTTCCGGGACAGGGGATCCTGGGGCCAACGTCCTGACTTTC	CASSSGTGDPGANVLTF
TRBV9	.	.	TRBJ1-1	13	TGTGCCAGCAGCGTTTATAGGGAGTCTGAAGCTTTCTTT	CASSVYRESEAFF
TRBV3-1/TRBV3-2	.	.	TRBJ2-3	15	TGTGCCAGCAGCCTTGAAGTAGTAAACACAGATACGCAGTATTTT	CASSLEVVNTDTQYF
TRBV7-9	.	.	TRBJ1-6	16	TGTGCCAGCAGGTCGGAAGAAGGACAGTTTGATTCACCCCTCCACTTT	CASRSEEGQFDSPLHF
TRBV3-1/TRBV3-2	once	TRBD2	TRBJ2-5	16	TGTGCCAGCAGCCGGCGTATTACGGGGGGAGGAGAGACCCAGTACTTC	CASSRRITGGGETQYF
TRBV7-9	.	.	TRBJ2-7	11	TGTGCCAGCAGCACCACCCTCGAGCAGTACTTC	CASSTTLEQYF
TRBV5-6	.	TRBD1	TRBJ2-7	16	TGTGCCAGCAGCCTAACCCGGGACAGGGGGCTCTACGAGCAGTACTTC	CASSLTRDRGLYEQYF
TRBV7-2	.	TRBD1	TRBJ1-1	14	TGTGCCAGCAGCTTAGCCGGGGACAGGGCGGTCGCTTTCTTT	CASSLAGDRAVAFF
TRBV3-1/TRBV3-2	.	.	TRBJ1-2	14	TGTGCCAGCAGCCCCCTCCGGCAGGGCTATGGCTACACCTTC	CASSPLRQGYGYTF
TRBV11-1	.	.	TRBJ1-2	15	TGTGCCAGCAGCTCACGTCAAGCAGGGGCAGATGGCTACACCTTC	CASSSRQAGADGYTF
TRBV27	.	TRBD1	TRBJ1-5	17	TGTGCCAGCCCAACCCAGACCCAGGGGGGGGCAGATCAGCCCCAGCATTTT	CASPTQTQGGADQPQHF
TRBV4-1	once	.	TRBJ2-7	14	TGCGCCAGCAGCGGCCGGGGGCCCCTAGGCGAGCAGTACTTC	CASSGRGPLGEQYF
TRBV24-1	once	.	TRBJ2-2	14	TGTGCCACCAGCCCCAATGACGTGGCGGGGGAGCTGTTTTTT	CATSPNDVAGELFF
TRBV5-6	.	.	TRBJ2-5	18	TGTGCCAGCAGCTTGGCCCGAAGGAGGGGGTCTGGTCGGGAGACCCAGTACTTC	CASSLARRRGSGRETQYF
TRBV18	.	TRBD1	TRBJ1-1	15	TGTGCCAGCTCACCTCGACAGGGTATAGACACTGAAGCTTTCTTT	CASSPRQGIDTEAFF
TRBV4-2	.	TRBD2	TRBJ2-1	18	TGTGCCAGCAGCCCCCGCGCCAGCGGGGGCCTTTCCTACAATGAGCAGTTCTTC	CASSPRASGGLSYNEQFF
TRBV2	.	.	TRBJ1-1	12	TGTGCCAGCAGTGAAGTAAACACTGAAGCTTTCTTT	CASSEVNTEAFF
TRBV9	.	TRBD2	TRBJ2-1	16	TGTGCCAGCAGCGTAGGGCCAGCGGGGGGGTACAATGAGCAGTTCTTC	CASSVGPAGGYNEQFF
TRBV7-9	.	.	TRBJ1-1	13	TGTGCCAGCAGCATAGGACAGTACGCTGAAGCTTTCTTT	CASSIGQYAEAFF
TRBV11-3	few	TRBD1	TRBJ1-5	14	TGTGCCAGCAGCTTAGGACAGGGGATCCAGCCCCAGCATTTT	CASSLGQGIQPQHF
TRBV6-5	.	.	TRBJ1-4	13	TGTGCCAGCGTTCGTGCCCTCAATGAAAAACTGTTTTTT	CASVRALNEKLFF
TRBV25-1	.	.	TRBJ1-1	14	TGTGCCAGCAGACTGACAGGACCGAACACTGAAGCTTTCTTT	CASRLTGPNTEAFF
TRBV6-2/TRBV6-3	.	.	TRBJ2-4	15	TGTGCCAGCAGTTACGGGGGTCTAGCCAAAAACATTCAGTACTTC	CASSYGGLAKNIQYF